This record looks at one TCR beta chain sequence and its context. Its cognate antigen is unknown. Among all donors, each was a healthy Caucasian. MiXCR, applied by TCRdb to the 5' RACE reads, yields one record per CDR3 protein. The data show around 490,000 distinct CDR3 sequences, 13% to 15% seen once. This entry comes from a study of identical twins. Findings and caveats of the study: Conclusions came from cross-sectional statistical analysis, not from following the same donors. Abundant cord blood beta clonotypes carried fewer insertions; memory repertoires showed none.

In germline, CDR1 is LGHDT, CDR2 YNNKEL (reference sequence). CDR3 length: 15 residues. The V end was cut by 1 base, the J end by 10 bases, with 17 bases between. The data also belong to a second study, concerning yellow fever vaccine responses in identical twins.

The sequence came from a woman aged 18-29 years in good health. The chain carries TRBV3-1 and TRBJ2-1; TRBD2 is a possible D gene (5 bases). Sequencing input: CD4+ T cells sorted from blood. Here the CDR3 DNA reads TGTGCCAGCAGCCAAGGCCCCGTTCAGGTAGCGGAGCAGTTCTTC. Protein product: CASSQGPVQVAEQFF.